This T cell receptor (beta chain) emerged from a study of vaccination effects on CD4 cells after COVID-19. As for this clone: Its specificity is unknown.

Germline V gene data show CDR1 as KGHDR and CDR2 as SFDVKD. Unmatched junction bases numbered 6, after V lost 5 bases and J lost 4 bases. The CDR3 has 15 residues. Antigen-specific CD4+ T cells expanded by the ViraFEST assay with viral peptide pools were then sequenced. When around nine days of culture had elapsed, CD4+ T cells were isolated. Of the BNT162b2 and mRNA-1273 vaccines, participants received two doses of one or the other. The healthy vaccine recipients, who had no prior SARS-CoV-2 infection, showed negative nucleocapsid antibodies. Data came from immunoSEQ multiplex PCR; TCRdb stores just in-frame clones and leaves some out. The table includes more than 50,000 clones, 76% detected once.

This chain joins TRBV24-1 and TRBJ1-2; 10 nucleotides align to TRBD1. The sequences come from CD4+ T cells from PBMCs cultured with HCoV-OC43 spike peptides, collected after COVID-19 vaccination. Subset: HCoV-OC43 spike overlapping peptide pool stimulation. The clonotype originates from a human donor who received a COVID-19 vaccine. The CDR3 DNA sequence: TGTGCCACCAGTGCCACGGGACAGGGGACCTATGGCTACACCTTC. Its protein product is CATSATGQGTYGYTF.